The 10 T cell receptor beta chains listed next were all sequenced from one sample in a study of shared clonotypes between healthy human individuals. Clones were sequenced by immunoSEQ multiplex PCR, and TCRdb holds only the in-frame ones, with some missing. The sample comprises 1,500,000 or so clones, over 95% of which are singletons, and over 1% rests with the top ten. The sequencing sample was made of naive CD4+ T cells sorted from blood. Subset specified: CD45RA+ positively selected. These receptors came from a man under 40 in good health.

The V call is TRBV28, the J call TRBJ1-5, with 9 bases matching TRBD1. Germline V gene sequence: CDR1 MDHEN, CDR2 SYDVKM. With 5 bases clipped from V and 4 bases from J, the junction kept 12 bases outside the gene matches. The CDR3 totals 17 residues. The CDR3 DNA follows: TGTGCCAGCAGTCCGCCATGGGACAGGGTAGCGAATCAGCCCCAGCATTTT. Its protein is CASSPPWDRVANQPQHF.

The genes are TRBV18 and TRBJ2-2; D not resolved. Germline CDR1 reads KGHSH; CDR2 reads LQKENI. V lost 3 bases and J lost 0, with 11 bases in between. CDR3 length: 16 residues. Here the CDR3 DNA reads TGTGCCAGCTCACCGAGAATTTCTACGAACACCGGGGAGCTGTTTTTT. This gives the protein CASSPRISTNTGELFF.

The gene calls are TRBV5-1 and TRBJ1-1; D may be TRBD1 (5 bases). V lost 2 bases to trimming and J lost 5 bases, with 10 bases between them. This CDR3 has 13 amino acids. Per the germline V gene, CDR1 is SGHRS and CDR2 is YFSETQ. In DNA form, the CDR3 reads TGCGCCAGCAGCTTCGGGGGGAGGACTGAAGCTTTCTTT. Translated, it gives CASSFGGRTEAFF.

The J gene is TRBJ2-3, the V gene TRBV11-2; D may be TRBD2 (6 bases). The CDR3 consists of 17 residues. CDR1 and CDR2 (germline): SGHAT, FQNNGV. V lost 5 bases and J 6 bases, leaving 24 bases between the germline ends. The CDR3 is CASSPALGGTSTDTQYF. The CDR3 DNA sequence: TGTGCCAGCAGCCCCGCGTTAGGCGGGACTTCAACGGATACGCAGTATTTT.

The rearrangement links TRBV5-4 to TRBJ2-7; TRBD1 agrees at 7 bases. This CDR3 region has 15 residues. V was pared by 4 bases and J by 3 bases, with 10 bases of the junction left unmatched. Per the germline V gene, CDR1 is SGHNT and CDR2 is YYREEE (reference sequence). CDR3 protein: CASSQRQGPNYEQYF. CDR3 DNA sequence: TGTGCCAGCAGCCAAAGACAGGGCCCAAACTACGAGCAGTACTTC.

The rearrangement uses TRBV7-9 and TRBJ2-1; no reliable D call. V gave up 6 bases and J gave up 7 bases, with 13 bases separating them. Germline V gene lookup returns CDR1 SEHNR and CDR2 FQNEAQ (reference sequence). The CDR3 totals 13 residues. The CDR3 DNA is TGTGCCAGCAGGATGGGGATGGGGAATGAGCAGTTCTTC. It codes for CASRMGMGNEQFF.

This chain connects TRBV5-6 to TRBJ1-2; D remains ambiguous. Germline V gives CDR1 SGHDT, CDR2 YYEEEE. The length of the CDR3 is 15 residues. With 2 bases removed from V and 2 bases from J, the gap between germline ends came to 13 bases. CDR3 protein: CASSLTSNGNYGYTF. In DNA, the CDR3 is TGTGCCAGCAGCTTAACGTCCAACGGGAACTATGGCTACACCTTC.

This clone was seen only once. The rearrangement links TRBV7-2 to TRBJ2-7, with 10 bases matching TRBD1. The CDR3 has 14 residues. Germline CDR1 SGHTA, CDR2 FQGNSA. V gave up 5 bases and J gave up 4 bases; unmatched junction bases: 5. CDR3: CASSVTDRGYEQYF. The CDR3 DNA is TGTGCCAGCAGCGTAACGGACAGGGGGTACGAGCAGTACTTC.

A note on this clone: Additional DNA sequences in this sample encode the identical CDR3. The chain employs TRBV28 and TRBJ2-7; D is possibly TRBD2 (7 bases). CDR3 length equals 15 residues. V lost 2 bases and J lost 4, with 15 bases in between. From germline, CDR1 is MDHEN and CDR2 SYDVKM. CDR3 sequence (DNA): TGTGCCAGCAGTTTAGCCGGGGGGCGATCGTACGAGCAGTACTTC. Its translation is CASSLAGGRSYEQYF.

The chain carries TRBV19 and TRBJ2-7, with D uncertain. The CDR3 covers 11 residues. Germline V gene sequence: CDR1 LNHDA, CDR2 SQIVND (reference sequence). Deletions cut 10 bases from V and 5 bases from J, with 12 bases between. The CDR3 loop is CAIGPIDEQYF. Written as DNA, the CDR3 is TGTGCCATCGGGCCCATCGACGAGCAGTACTTC. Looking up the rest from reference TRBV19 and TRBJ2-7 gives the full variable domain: DGGITQSPKYLFRKEGQNVTLSCEQNLNHDAMYWYRQDPGQGLRLIYYSQIVNDFQKGDIAEGYSVSREKKESFPLTVTSAQKNPTAFYLCAIGPIDEQYFGPGTRLTVT.